A single sample gave rise to the 16 T cell receptor beta chains below, sequenced in a study of cytomegalovirus exposure and HLA in healthy donors (dated by TCRdb to about 2017). The receptor library was made with the immunoSEQ multiplex PCR assay. For the multiplex PCR, a mixture combining 60 forward primers for TCR Vbeta segments and 13 reverse primers for TCR Jbeta segments was used. Here the immuneACCESS table is served through TCRdb, limited to in-frame sequences with V and J called. Missing clones are a known gap in these copies; in checked studies unresolved V genes cover under half, and the rest lacks a known reason. Here the sample has about 160,000 clones; approximately 80% occur a single time. Of the sample, approximately 7% falls within the top ten clones. The sample taken for sequencing was PBMCs. The origin of the receptors is a woman aged 25 to 39 in good health and CMV-seropositive.

This chain joins TRBV28 and TRBJ1-2; possibly TRBD1 for D (5 bases). Trimming took 5 bases from V and 8 from J, leaving 12 bases between them. This CDR3 has 12 residues. Germline CDR1 is MDHEN and CDR2 is SYDVKM. The CDR3 DNA follows: TGTGCCAGCAGTAGACCCCCAGGGGGCTACACCTTC. Its translation: CASSRPPGGYTF.

To note about this clone: At one end the junction does not follow the germline gene, possibly because of a read error. The chain uses TRBV5-5 and TRBJ1-6; 9 bases fit TRBD1. From germline, CDR1 is SGHKS and CDR2 YYEKEE (reference sequence). The CDR3 contains 14 residues. CDR3 nucleotides: TGTGCCAGCACCTTGGACAGGGGTAATTCACCCCTCCACTTT. It yields the protein CASTLDRGNSPLHF.

J is TRBJ2-7 and V is TRBV18, with 11 bases lining up with TRBD1. Losses at the gene ends were 6 bases for V and 3 bases for J; bases not matched to a gene: 13. Germline CDR1 is KGHSH and CDR2 is LQKENI. CDR3 length: 17 residues. The CDR3 DNA sequence: TGTGCCAGCTCCGTTGGCCGGACAGGGGGCGTACGCTACGAGCAGTACTTC. Its protein is CASSVGRTGGVRYEQYF. Using reference TRBV18 and TRBJ2-7 for the parts outside the CDR3, the full variable domain is NAGVMQNPRHLVRRRGQEARLRCSPMKGHSHVYWYRQLPEEGLKFMVYLQKENIIDESGMPKERFSAEFPKEGPSILRIQQVVRGDSAAYFCASSVGRTGGVRYEQYFGPGTRLTVT.

The gene calls are TRBV9 and TRBJ2-7, with D tentatively TRBD2 (7 bases). Germline V gives CDR1 SGDLS, CDR2 YYNGEE. The CDR3 runs 16 residues. The V gene lost 4 bases and the J gene lost 6 bases, with 23 bases spanning the gap. DNA of the CDR3: TGTGCCAGCAGCCTTGGGGGGGCCACAGGTATGATCGAGCAGTACTTC. Translated: CASSLGGATGMIEQYF.

The chain couples TRBV4-3 to TRBJ1-2; D is unclear. Germline-derived CDR1 and CDR2 are LGHNA and YSLEER. V was pared by 1 base and J by 5 bases, with 5 bases between. The CDR3 loop spans 12 amino acids. The DNA of the CDR3 is TGCGCCAGCAGCCAAGGACAATATGGCTACACCTTC. Translation: CASSQGQYGYTF.

The chain links TRBV5-5 to TRBJ1-4, with D unclear. V was pared by 0 bases and J by 8 bases, with 11 bases between. This CDR3 is built from 14 residues. Germline CDR1 is SGHKS and CDR2 is YYEKEE (reference sequence). In nucleotides, the CDR3 is TGTGCCAGCAGCTTGGGACCTGAGGTCGAAAAACTGTTTTTT. Its protein is CASSLGPEVEKLFF.

This clone was counted a few times. This chain links TRBV28 with TRBJ2-7; 7 bases agree with TRBD1. Looked up from germline, CDR1 is MDHEN and CDR2 is SYDVKM. V was pared by 5 bases and J by 10 bases, with 8 bases of the junction left unmatched. The CDR3 is 12 residues long. In nucleotides, the CDR3 is TGTGCCAGCAGTGACAGGGTGGAGGAACAGTACTTC. Translated: CASSDRVEEQYF.

CDR3 sequence reads: CASSLGDSGTEAFF. The CDR3 DNA sequence: TGCGCCAGCAGCTTGGGGGACTCGGGAACTGAAGCTTTCTTT. This chain connects TRBV5-1 to TRBJ1-1; tentative D call: TRBD1 (5 bases). Germline V lookup: CDR1 SGHRS, CDR2 YFSETQ. This CDR3 is 14 amino acids long. V shed 0 bases and J shed 5 bases, with 11 bases lying between them.

Comments on this clone: One end of the junction varies from germline; a read error may be responsible. The chain is built from TRBV7-9 and TRBJ1-2, with TRBD1 matching over 9 bases. Germline assignment: CDR1 SEHNR and CDR2 FQNEAQ (reference sequence). This CDR3 comprises 15 residues. The CDR3: CSSSLGIAGQGGYTF. CDR3 bases: TGTTCCAGCAGCTTAGGCATAGCGGGACAGGGAGGCTACACCTTC.

The rearrangement joins TRBV28 to TRBJ2-7; 7 bases agree with TRBD1. The J segment lost 2 bases and the V segment lost 5 bases, leaving 12 bases of the junction unmatched. Germline V CDR1 and CDR2: MDHEN, SYDVKM. This CDR3 spans 16 amino acids. CDR3: CASSTETGEWAYEQYF. The CDR3 DNA sequence: TGTGCCAGCAGTACCGAAACAGGGGAGTGGGCCTACGAGCAGTACTTC.

The V call is TRBV5-1, the J call TRBJ2-1; 10 bases agree with TRBD2. CDR3 length: 15 residues. With 3 bases clipped from V and 5 bases from J, the junction kept 5 bases outside the gene matches. The V gene's germline CDR1 is SGHRS and CDR2 YFSETQ. The CDR3 here is CASSYGLADHNEQFF. The CDR3 region has the DNA TGCGCCAGCAGCTATGGACTAGCGGACCACAATGAGCAGTTCTTC.

This chain uses TRBV2 with TRBJ2-1; 7 positions match TRBD2. V dropped 3 bases and J dropped 0; count of bases not matched to a gene: 2. Germline CDR1 and CDR2: SNHLY and FYNNEI. CDR3 length equals 15 residues. CDR3 in amino acids: CASSDRGVSYNEQFF. The CDR3 DNA sequence: TGTGCCAGCAGTGATCGGGGGGTCTCCTACAATGAGCAGTTCTTC.

CDR3 protein: CASSQDGLVQTQYF. Written as DNA, the CDR3 is TGTGCCAGCAGCCAAGATGGCCTAGTGCAGACCCAGTACTTC. This sequence joins TRBV4-2 and TRBJ2-5; D remains ambiguous. Trimming removed 0 bases at V and 6 bases at J, with 11 bases between. The CDR3 is 14 amino acids. The germline CDR1 and CDR2 sequences are LGHNA and YNFKEQ.

This rearrangement joins TRBV18 to TRBJ1-1; D call uncertain. Germline CDR1 KGHSH, CDR2 LQKENI. This CDR3 spans 13 amino acids. The CDR3 sequence: CVGVPLMNTEAFF. CDR3 nucleotide sequence: TGTGTAGGAGTTCCTTTAATGAACACTGAAGCTTTCTTT.

CDR3 amino acids: CASSMAGQRNSPLHF. Written as DNA, the CDR3 is TGTGCCAGCAGCATGGCGGGACAGAGGAATTCACCCCTCCACTTT. This rearrangement joins TRBV5-6 to TRBJ1-6, with 7 bases that match TRBD1. Germline values: CDR1 SGHDT, CDR2 YYEEEE. Germline trimming cut 4 bases from V and 7 bases from J; bases unmatched to any gene: 8. The CDR3 runs 15 residues.

On this clone: One end of the junction is discordant with germline, which a read error may explain. This sequence joins TRBV7-9 and TRBJ1-3; possible D gene TRBD1, 6 bases. CDR1 is SEHNR, CDR2 FQNEAQ, per germline (reference sequence). This CDR3 has 16 amino acids. The CDR3 spells CSSSSDRTVSGNTIYF. In nucleotides, the CDR3 is TGTTCCAGCAGCTCCGATCGGACAGTCTCTGGAAACACCATATATTTT. The complete variable domain, with remaining parts taken from reference TRBV7-9 and TRBJ1-3, reads DTGVSQNPRHKITKRGQNVTFRCDPISEHNRLYWYRQTLGQGPEFLTYFQNEAQLEKSRLLSDRFSAERPKGSFSTLEIQRTEQGDSAMYLCSSSSDRTVSGNTIYFGEGSWLTVV.